One sample yielded the 32 T cell receptor beta chains listed below, sequenced in a study of T cell repertoires in cytomegalovirus infection. MiXCR, applied by TCRdb to the reads, yields one record per CDR3 protein. Of under 120,000 distinct CDR3 sequences in the sample, under 45% were seen once. Their antigens remain unidentified. The specimen comprised CD8+ T cells from cultured PBMCs, sampled from culture after CMV antigen stimulation. These receptors all stem from a human donor in good health (CMV status not recorded). Some clones in this sample may be carry-over from other donors' samples.

This clonotype was seen a single time. The chain has TRBV2 and TRBJ2-5; perhaps TRBD2 as D (6 bases). V was trimmed by 4 bases and J by 2 bases, leaving 17 bases between them. There are 16 residues in the CDR3. CDR1 is SNHLY, CDR2 FYNNEI, per germline. DNA for the CDR3: TGTGCCAGCAGTGTTGAGCTTGGGGGGATACAAGAGACCCAGTACTTC. It yields the protein CASSVELGGIQETQYF.

This clonotype was counted a few times. The chain is built from TRBV5-6 and TRBJ2-7; D assignment may be TRBD1 or TRBD2 (5 bases each). This CDR3 contains 12 residues. Trimming took off 0 bases at V and 8 bases at J, with 9 bases between the two ends. The germline CDR1 and CDR2 sequences are SGHDT and YYEEEE. The CDR3 region is CASSLDRRKQYF. The CDR3 DNA is TGTGCCAGCAGCTTGGACAGGAGGAAGCAGTACTTC.

This clonotype was seen a handful of times. The chain employs TRBV7-3 and TRBJ1-2; D remains unclear. Per the germline V gene, CDR1 is SGHTA and CDR2 is FQGTGA. CDR3 length equals 13 residues. Trimming took off 1 base at V and 0 bases at J, with 3 bases between the two ends. The CDR3 here is CASSLSPNYGYTF. The CDR3 region has the DNA TGTGCCAGCAGCTTAAGTCCTAACTATGGCTACACCTTC.

The chain links TRBV7-9 to TRBJ1-4, with 7 bases that match TRBD1. CDR1 and CDR2 from the germline V gene are SEHNR and FQNEAQ (reference sequence). V lost 5 bases, J lost 5 bases, and 11 bases stayed unmatched. The CDR3 is 16 residues long. The chain's CDR3 is CASSPTAGQQNEKLFF. For the CDR3, the DNA is TGTGCCAGCAGCCCTACCGCGGGACAGCAGAATGAAAAACTGTTTTTT.

The rearrangement links TRBV6-5 to TRBJ1-1; 7 positions match TRBD1. Per germline, CDR1 MNHEY and CDR2 SVGAGI. The CDR3 sequence is 20 residues long. V was clipped by 5 bases and J by 3 bases; unmatched bases: 24. The CDR3 DNA follows: TGTGCCAGCAGTCCAGGGGGACAAGGAGGGTCGGGTGTTTTTGACACTGAAGCTTTCTTT. Encoded protein: CASSPGGQGGSGVFDTEAFF.

This clonotype was seen many times. The CDR3 is CASQLTNTGELFF. CDR3 sequence (DNA): TGCGCCAGCCAGCTTACGAACACCGGGGAGCTGTTTTTT. The chain is built from TRBV10-2 and TRBJ2-2; unclear D gene. Trimming stripped 8 bases from V and 0 bases from J, with 7 bases between. Germline loops: CDR1 WSHSY, CDR2 SAAADI. This CDR3 has 13 amino acids.

The genes are TRBV7-6 and TRBJ2-1; 8 bases match TRBD2. J was trimmed by 4 bases and V by 5 bases; bases with no gene match: 10. The CDR3 consists of 16 residues. Germline V gives CDR1 SGHVS, CDR2 FNYEAQ. CDR3 loop: CASSPGGIGTYNEQFF. CDR3 bases: TGTGCCAGCAGCCCGGGGGGGATTGGGACTTACAATGAGCAGTTCTTC.

Points on this clonotype: The junction differs from germline at one of its ends, possibly a read error. The J gene is TRBJ2-7, the V gene TRBV7-6; 8 bases match TRBD1. Germline lookup yields CDR1 SGHVS and CDR2 FNYEAQ. This CDR3 is built from 15 residues. This CDR3 is CANSFRTGPLYEQYF. CDR3 DNA sequence: TGTGCCAACAGCTTCCGGACAGGGCCCCTCTACGAGCAGTACTTC.

The sample holds a few counts of this clonotype. This chain connects TRBV7-6 to TRBJ1-4; D is unclear. Trimming stripped 1 base from V and 7 bases from J, with 7 bases between. Germline CDR1 and CDR2: SGHVS and FNYEAQ. The CDR3 is 13 amino acids. CDR3 residues: CASSLEPSEKLFF. CDR3 DNA sequence: TGTGCCAGCAGCTTAGAGCCTAGTGAAAAACTGTTTTTT.

CDR3 DNA: TGTGCCAGCACATCGGACAGGGCGGGTCAGCCCCAGCATTTT. Its protein is CASTSDRAGQPQHF. The chain uses TRBV2 and TRBJ1-5; 8 bases fit TRBD1. The CDR3 loop spans 14 amino acids. Germline CDR1 reads SNHLY; CDR2 reads FYNNEI. J was trimmed by 6 bases and V by 7 bases; bases with no gene match: 8.

V and J are TRBV27 and TRBJ1-5; D is possibly TRBD1 (5 bases). Germline V gives CDR1 MNHEY, CDR2 SMNVEV (reference sequence). CDR3 length: 14 amino acids. V was clipped by 5 bases and J by 8 bases, with 16 bases between them. The CDR3 loop reads CASSPSGGTKPQHF. In DNA form, the CDR3 reads TGTGCCAGCAGTCCGTCGGGAGGGACGAAGCCCCAGCATTTT.

This clonotype was picked up a small number of times. V is TRBV12-3 or TRBV12-4 and J is TRBJ2-3, with D unclear. This CDR3 spans 14 amino acids. V was shortened by 3 bases and J by 3 bases, with 10 bases between the two germline ends. The CDR3 nucleotides are TGTGCCAGCAGTTTGGCTAGAGAGACAGATACGCAGTATTTT. Translated: CASSLARETDTQYF.

This chain links TRBV6-6 with TRBJ1-2; TRBD1 might be the D (6 bases). The germline CDR1 and CDR2 sequences are MNHNY and SVGAGI (reference sequence). V was clipped by 0 bases and J by 1 base, with 21 bases between them. This CDR3 has 19 amino acids. The CDR3 nucleotides are TGTGCCAGCAGTTACTCGCTCGGGGGGGCTGAAAAACTTAACTATGGCTACACCTTC. Translating it yields CASSYSLGGAEKLNYGYTF.

The chain couples TRBV19 to TRBJ2-1; 12 bases agree with TRBD2. Trimming at V came to 3 bases and at J to 4 bases, leaving 7 bases not matched to a gene. The CDR3 sequence is 17 residues long. Germline V gene lookup returns CDR1 LNHDA and CDR2 SQIVND (reference sequence). CDR3: CASSIQASGGAYNEQFF. CDR3 nucleotide sequence: TGTGCCAGTAGTATCCAGGCTAGCGGGGGGGCTTACAATGAGCAGTTCTTC.

The rearrangement joins TRBV11-3 to TRBJ2-2; possibly TRBD2 for D (6 bases). Trimming removed 1 base at V and 7 bases at J, with 22 bases between. In germline, CDR1 is SGHNT, CDR2 YENEEA. CDR3 size: 18 residues. CDR3 amino acids: CASSLGTSGGAGIGELFF. The CDR3 region has the DNA TGTGCCAGCAGCTTAGGGACCTCCGGCGGGGCGGGAATCGGGGAGCTGTTTTTT.

The chain's CDR3 is CASSQGLATTNEKLFF. The CDR3 DNA follows: TGTGCCAGCAGTCAGGGGCTTGCAACAACTAATGAAAAACTGTTTTTT. The chain is built from TRBV28 and TRBJ1-4; weak D call: TRBD1 (6 bases). Germline V gives CDR1 MDHEN, CDR2 SYDVKM. V lost 5 bases and J 0 bases, leaving 13 bases between the germline ends. The CDR3 has 16 residues. Full variable domain (missing parts from reference TRBV28 and TRBJ1-4): DVKVTQSSRYLVKRTGEKVFLECVQDMDHENMFWYRQDPGLGLRLIYFSYDVKMKEKGDIPEGYSVSREKKERFSLILESASTNQTSMYLCASSQGLATTNEKLFFGSGTQLSVL.

In its sample, this clonotype was seen many times. The chain is built from TRBV5-6 and TRBJ1-2; the match to TRBD1 covers 7 bases. The CDR3 consists of 15 residues. The ends lost 4 bases at V and 5 bases at J; junction bases unmatched: 11. Germline loops: CDR1 SGHDT, CDR2 YYEEEE. The CDR3 nucleotides read TGTGCCAGCAGCCTCATCGACAGGGAAGGGTATGGCTACACCTTC. Residues: CASSLIDREGYGYTF.

This clonotype was detected only a few times. The chain recombines TRBV20-1 with TRBJ2-5; D is undetermined. V lost 0 bases, J lost 5 bases, and 4 bases lay in between. The CDR3 contains 11 residues. The germline V gene encodes CDR1 DFQATT and CDR2 SNEGSKA (reference sequence). The CDR3 sequence: CSARDGETQYF. Here the CDR3 DNA reads TGCAGTGCTAGAGACGGGGAGACCCAGTACTTC.

The chain links TRBV27 to TRBJ2-7; a possible D gene is TRBD2 (6 bases). This CDR3 contains 13 residues. The germline V and J ends were trimmed by 6 bases and 6 bases, with 15 bases remaining between them. The germline V gene has CDR1 MNHEY and CDR2 SMNVEV (reference sequence). CDR3 DNA sequence: TGTGCCAGCAGCACTTACGGGGGTACCGAGCAGTACTTC. Its translation is CASSTYGGTEQYF.

The chain joins TRBV25-1 to TRBJ2-1; 8 bases are a match to TRBD2. From germline, CDR1 is MGHDK and CDR2 SYGVNS. Germline trimming cut 3 bases from V and 0 bases from J; bases unmatched to any gene: 1. The CDR3 length is 15 residues. The chain's CDR3 is CASSDGGGSYNEQFF. CDR3 in DNA: TGTGCCAGCAGTGACGGGGGGGGCTCCTACAATGAGCAGTTCTTC.

This clonotype appeared once. The genes are TRBV28 and TRBJ2-2; D possibly corresponds to TRBD1 (5 bases). V was cut by 3 bases and J by 4 bases, with 15 bases left in between. Germline loops: CDR1 MDHEN, CDR2 SYDVKM. The CDR3 is 16 amino acids. The CDR3 sequence is CASSLLTGDLTGELFF. CDR3 coding DNA: TGTGCCAGCAGTTTGCTTACAGGTGATCTCACCGGGGAGCTGTTTTTT.

The genes are TRBV29-1 and TRBJ2-7, with D maybe TRBD1 (6 bases). The CDR3 has 12 residues. In germline, CDR1 is SQVTM, CDR2 ANQGSEA. Deletions cut 6 bases from V and 3 bases from J, with 12 bases between. CDR3: CSVRQDHYEQYF. The CDR3 nucleotides read TGCAGCGTCAGACAGGACCACTACGAGCAGTACTTC.

V is TRBV20-1 and J is TRBJ2-4; 7 bases map to TRBD1. The ends lost 0 bases at V and 7 bases at J; junction bases unmatched: 6. The CDR3 has 14 amino acids. CDR1 is DFQATT, CDR2 SNEGSKA, per germline (reference sequence). CDR3 loop: CSARDDPQGNIQYF. In DNA, the CDR3 is TGCAGTGCTAGAGATGATCCACAGGGGAACATTCAGTACTTC.

The rearrangement joins TRBV6-2 or TRBV6-3 to TRBJ2-3, with 8 nucleotides matching TRBD2. The CDR3 is 16 residues long. Germline lookup yields CDR1 MNHEY and CDR2 SVGEGT. V lost 5 bases and J lost 2; bases outside the gene matches: 9. In DNA, the CDR3 is TGTGCCAGCAGTCGTACCTCAGCGGGGGACACAGATACGCAGTATTTT. Encoded protein: CASSRTSAGDTDTQYF.

The CDR3 nucleotides are TGTGCCAGCAGTTACGGGAGGGGAGGGACTGAAGCTTTCTTT. Amino acid sequence: CASSYGRGGTEAFF. The chain couples TRBV6-5 to TRBJ1-1, with D perhaps TRBD1 (5 bases). The germline CDR1 and CDR2 sequences are MNHEY and SVGAGI. V was pared by 2 bases and J by 5 bases, with 12 bases between. There are 14 residues in the CDR3.

This chain connects TRBV6-6 to TRBJ1-5; TRBD1 might be the D (5 bases). The V end lost 1 base, the J end lost 0 bases, and 13 bases lay between the germline ends. CDR3 length: 17 amino acids. CDR1 and CDR2 from the germline V gene are MNHNY and SVGAGI (reference sequence). The CDR3 spells CASSYYRTPDSNQPQHF. CDR3 sequence (DNA): TGTGCCAGCAGTTACTACCGGACACCGGATAGCAATCAGCCCCAGCATTTT.

This clonotype was found a few times. The chain recombines TRBV7-2 with TRBJ2-1, with 9 bases identical to TRBD2. After removal of 6 bases from V and 8 bases from J, the junction contained 8 bases not matched to a gene. The germline gives CDR1 SGHTA, CDR2 FQGNSA. This CDR3 spans 14 amino acids. CDR3 in amino acids: CASRPGTSYYEQFF. Here the CDR3 DNA reads TGTGCCAGCAGGCCCGGGACTAGCTATTATGAGCAGTTCTTC.

The chain uses TRBV19 and TRBJ2-7; unclear D gene. The CDR3 runs to 12 residues. CDR1 LNHDA and CDR2 SQIVND come from the germline V gene (reference sequence). V lost 8 bases, J lost 3 bases, and 11 bases lay in between. The CDR3 bases are TGTGCCAGTCGCGACATTGGCTACGAGCAGTACTTC. Protein sequence: CASRDIGYEQYF.

This clonotype appeared a single time. This chain connects TRBV2 to TRBJ2-7, with D possibly being TRBD1 or TRBD2 (5 bases each). V lost 7 bases, J lost 0 bases, and 10 bases lay in between. Germline loops: CDR1 SNHLY, CDR2 FYNNEI. The CDR3 loop spans 13 amino acids. CDR3 in DNA: TGTGCCAGCAAGAGGGGAGCCTCCTACGAGCAGTACTTC. Its protein product is CASKRGASYEQYF.

In its sample, this clonotype was seen a few times. The CDR3 reads CASSPRLAGGNEQFF. CDR3 nucleotides: TGTGCCAGCAGCCCCCGACTAGCGGGGGGGAATGAGCAGTTCTTC. The rearrangement joins TRBV14 to TRBJ2-1; 14 nucleotides agree with TRBD2. After removal of 4 bases from V and 7 bases from J, the junction contained 3 bases not matched to a gene. CDR3 length: 15 amino acids. The germline gives CDR1 SGHDN, CDR2 FVKESK.

J is TRBJ2-5 and V is TRBV6-8; tentatively, D is TRBD2 (5 bases). Trimming left V 2 bases short and J 2 bases short, with 6 bases between. This CDR3 is built from 13 residues. Germline lookup yields CDR1 MNHGY and CDR2 SAAAGT. The CDR3 spells CASSYIAQETQYF. The CDR3 DNA sequence: TGTGCCAGCAGTTACATAGCGCAAGAGACCCAGTACTTC.

This clonotype has more than one count but fewer than ten. The V gene is TRBV7-6, the J gene TRBJ2-1, with D perhaps assigned TRBD1 or TRBD2 (6 bases each). This CDR3 region has 17 residues. Germline values: CDR1 SGHVS, CDR2 FNYEAQ. The V gene lost 5 bases and the J gene lost 1 base, with 18 bases spanning the gap. As DNA, the CDR3 is TGTGCCAGCAGCCTTGACGGGGGCCCCATTTCCTACAATGAGCAGTTCTTC. Its protein product is CASSLDGGPISYNEQFF.